The 22 T cell receptor beta chains presented below share a single source sample, sequenced in a study of blood T cell repertoires in COVID-19. The protocol was immunoSEQ multiplex PCR, while the TCRdb copy is restricted to in-frame clones and leaves out a portion. The sample carries some 50,000 clones, 65% to 85% recorded once. Sequenced input: peripheral blood. These receptors were taken from a woman older than 75 with acute or convalescent COVID-19.

The chain has TRBV7-6 and TRBJ2-7, with D tentatively TRBD1 (5 bases). This CDR3 contains 13 residues. V lost 1 base and J 6 bases, leaving 10 bases between the germline ends. Germline CDR1 reads SGHVS; CDR2 reads FNYEAQ. In DNA form, the CDR3 reads TGTGCCAGCAGCTTAGGCAGGGCAGGCGAGCAGTACTTC. Translation gives CASSLGRAGEQYF.

V gene TRBV30 combines with J gene TRBJ2-1, with D possibly being TRBD1 (6 bases). CDR3 size: 15 residues. The germline V and J ends were trimmed by 4 bases and 8 bases, with 21 bases remaining between them. Germline V lookup: CDR1 GTSNPN, CDR2 SVGIG (reference sequence). CDR3 bases: TGTGCCTGGATGCGTTCGGCAGGGGCCTTCTATGAGCAGTTCTTC. It yields the protein CAWMRSAGAFYEQFF.

This sequence joins TRBV6-5 and TRBJ2-5, with 12 bases that match TRBD2. V lost 4 bases, J lost 5 bases, and 5 bases stayed unmatched. The CDR3 covers 15 residues. Germline loops: CDR1 MNHEY, CDR2 SVGAGI. For the CDR3, the DNA is TGTGCCAGCAGTTCTGGACTAGCGGGGTGGGAGACCCAGTACTTC. Its protein is CASSSGLAGWETQYF.

This clone is labeled as medium-sized. The chain carries TRBV7-2 and TRBJ1-1; the match to TRBD1 covers 7 bases. Germline trimming cut 5 bases from V and 5 bases from J; bases unmatched to any gene: 5. This CDR3 comprises 13 residues. Germline values: CDR1 SGHTA, CDR2 FQGNSA. The CDR3 DNA reads TGTGCCAGCAGCCCAGACAGGGAAACTGAAGCTTTCTTT. This sequence encodes CASSPDRETEAFF.

Notes on this clone: Compared with germline, one end of the junction differs, possibly owing to a read error. The genes are TRBV7-6 and TRBJ2-7, with no clear D. From germline, CDR1 is SGHVS and CDR2 FNYEAQ. The CDR3 has 13 residues. DNA for the CDR3: TGTGCCAGCAGGTTAGGGTCTACGGGCGAGCAGTACTTC. Encoded protein: CASRLGSTGEQYF.

The gene calls are TRBV18 and TRBJ1-4; maybe TRBD1 (6 bases). Trimming stripped 6 bases from V and 5 bases from J, with 10 bases between. Germline CDR1 KGHSH, CDR2 LQKENI. The CDR3 spans 13 residues. Written as DNA, the CDR3 is TGTGCCAGCTCCGGGGGGCAAAATGAAAAACTGTTTTTT. This sequence encodes CASSGGQNEKLFF.

The chain links TRBV5-1 to TRBJ2-3; TRBD2 matches 7 bases. Germline V lookup: CDR1 SGHRS, CDR2 YFSETQ. V gave up 4 bases and J gave up 3 bases; unmatched junction bases: 8. The CDR3 sequence is 15 residues long. The CDR3 here is CASSGLAGVTDTQYF. As DNA, the CDR3 is TGCGCCAGCAGCGGACTGGCGGGGGTGACAGATACGCAGTATTTT. Supplemented by reference TRBV5-1 and TRBJ2-3, the full variable domain reads KAGVTQTPRYLIKTRGQQVTLSCSPISGHRSVSWYQQTPGQGLQFLFEYFSETQRNKGNFPGRFSGRQFSNSRSEMNVSTLELGDSALYLCASSGLAGVTDTQYFGPGTRLTVL.

The gene calls are TRBV7-9 and TRBJ1-1, with TRBD1 as a possible D gene (6 bases). V gave up 0 bases and J gave up 1 base, with 9 bases separating them. Germline V CDR1 and CDR2: SEHNR, FQNEAQ (reference sequence). This CDR3 comprises 15 residues. CDR3 in amino acids: CASSLAGAGNTEAFF. The CDR3 region has the DNA TGTGCCAGCAGCTTAGCGGGGGCCGGGAACACTGAAGCTTTCTTT.

The chain is built from TRBV7-2 and TRBJ2-3; 9 bases are a match to TRBD2. J was trimmed by 0 bases and V by 5 bases; bases with no gene match: 9. This CDR3 has 17 amino acids. The germline gives CDR1 SGHTA, CDR2 FQGNSA. The CDR3 DNA sequence: TGTGCCAGCAGCATAAGACGACTAGCGGCAAGCACAGATACGCAGTATTTT. Translated, it gives CASSIRRLAASTDTQYF.

The rearrangement joins TRBV9 to TRBJ2-3; 15 bases fit TRBD2. Per germline, CDR1 SGDLS and CDR2 YYNGEE. The trim removed 2 bases at V and 6 bases at J, leaving 4 bases unmatched. The CDR3 length is 16 residues. The CDR3, as DNA: TGTGCCAGCAGCGTGGGACTAGCGGGGGGCGTGGATACGCAGTATTTT. This codes for CASSVGLAGGVDTQYF.

The chain combines TRBV9 with TRBJ2-1, with D possibly matching TRBD2 (6 bases). This CDR3 comprises 15 residues. The V gene lost 2 bases and the J gene lost 8 bases, with 17 bases spanning the gap. The germline CDR1 and CDR2 sequences are SGDLS and YYNGEE. The CDR3 DNA reads as TGTGCCAGCAGCGTCGCGGGGTTTGGTTACGATGAGCAGTTCTTC. Protein sequence: CASSVAGFGYDEQFF.

V gene TRBV30 combines with J gene TRBJ1-5; TRBD1 matches 7 bases. The V gene end was trimmed by 1 base and the J gene end by 9 bases; junction bases not matched to a gene: 12. CDR3 length: 15 amino acids. Germline CDR1 is GTSNPN and CDR2 is SVGIG (reference sequence). The CDR3 protein is CAWSGGAGGYWPQHF. The CDR3, as DNA: TGTGCCTGGAGTGGTGGGGCAGGGGGTTATTGGCCCCAGCATTTT.

This chain connects TRBV10-3 to TRBJ1-4; maybe TRBD1 (6 bases). The CDR3 length is 14 residues. The V gene lost 7 bases and the J gene lost 4 bases, with 13 bases spanning the gap. Germline V CDR1 and CDR2: ENHRY, SYGVKD. Here the CDR3 DNA reads TGTGCCATCAACCAACAGGGAGTTAATGAAAAACTGTTTTTT. Translating it yields CAINQQGVNEKLFF.

The gene calls are TRBV3-1 (or the pseudogene TRBV3-2) and TRBJ2-3; TRBD2 matches at 14 bases. The germline CDR1 and CDR2 sequences are LGHDT and YNNKEL (reference sequence). V trimming: 4 bases; J trimming: 2 bases; junction bases outside the gene matches: 8. The CDR3 length is 18 residues. The chain's CDR3 is CASSRPGLAGASTDTQYF. CDR3 nucleotides: TGTGCCAGCAGCCGGCCGGGACTAGCGGGGGCCTCCACAGATACGCAGTATTTT.

The chain is built from TRBV5-6 and TRBJ1-2; 9 bases align to TRBD1. This CDR3 contains 16 residues. Trimming removed 1 base from V and 6 bases from J; junction bases left unmatched: 10. Germline CDR1 reads SGHDT; CDR2 reads YYEEEE. The DNA for the CDR3 is TGTGCCAGCAGCTTGTACGGGACAGGGCCAGAGGATGGCTACACCTTC. It translates to CASSLYGTGPEDGYTF. The full variable domain, rest sourced from reference TRBV5-6 and TRBJ1-2, is DAGVTQSPTHLIKTRGQQVTLRCSPKSGHDTVSWYQQALGQGPQFIFQYYEEEERQRGNFPDRFSGHQFPNYSSELNVNALLLGDSALYLCASSLYGTGPEDGYTFGSGTRLTVV.

This clone was recorded many times. The rearrangement links TRBV2 to TRBJ2-7; D not certain. The germline gives CDR1 SNHLY, CDR2 FYNNEI. V gave up 7 bases and J gave up 4 bases, with 17 bases separating them. This CDR3 contains 14 residues. The CDR3 sequence is CASIEAYQTYEQYF. CDR3 sequence (DNA): TGTGCCAGCATCGAAGCGTATCAGACTTACGAGCAGTACTTC.

The genes are TRBV27 and TRBJ2-1, with 9 positions matching TRBD2. The germline V gene encodes CDR1 MNHEY and CDR2 SMNVEV (reference sequence). CDR3 length equals 17 residues. V lost 4 bases to trimming and J lost 3 bases; unmatched junction nucleotides: 10. CDR3 coding DNA: TGTGCCAGCAGTTCGGGACTAGCCCTAGACAGCTACAATGAGCAGTTCTTC. Protein: CASSSGLALDSYNEQFF.

The J gene is TRBJ2-2, the V gene TRBV6-4; 10 nucleotides agree with TRBD2. Trimming cost V 5 bases and J 4 bases; bases outside gene matches: 4. The CDR3 contains 15 residues. Germline V gene lookup returns CDR1 MRHNA and CDR2 SNTAGT. CDR3 region: CASSFQRGGTGELFF. The CDR3, as DNA: TGTGCCAGCAGTTTTCAGCGGGGGGGCACCGGGGAGCTGTTTTTT.

The chain recombines TRBV6-1 with TRBJ1-2; possibly TRBD1 for D (6 bases). This CDR3 region has 18 residues. The germline V gene has CDR1 MNHNS and CDR2 SASEGT. V was clipped by 0 bases and J by 7 bases, with 24 bases between them. CDR3 sequence: CASSEAGGGMGGGRGYTF. CDR3 in DNA: TGTGCCAGCAGTGAAGCTGGGGGCGGAATGGGCGGGGGTCGTGGCTACACCTTC.

The chain couples TRBV10-3 to TRBJ1-5; D is undetermined. V lost 8 bases and J 3 bases, leaving 8 bases between the germline ends. The CDR3 runs to 12 residues. CDR1 ENHRY and CDR2 SYGVKD come from the germline V gene. This CDR3 is CAIGADNQPQHF. The CDR3 DNA sequence: TGTGCCATCGGAGCAGACAATCAGCCCCAGCATTTT.

This rearrangement joins TRBV6-1 to TRBJ1-5; D is possibly TRBD1 (5 bases). Germline lookup yields CDR1 MNHNS and CDR2 SASEGT. Trimming removed 3 bases from V and 2 bases from J, with 14 bases in between. The CDR3 is 16 residues long. The CDR3 region is CASSDRAGRGNQPQHF. The DNA for the CDR3 is TGTGCCAGCAGTGACAGGGCAGGTCGTGGCAATCAGCCCCAGCATTTT.

This clone was seen a few times. V gene TRBV7-2 combines with J gene TRBJ2-7; 7 bases fit TRBD2. In germline, CDR1 is SGHTA, CDR2 FQGNSA. V trimming: 1 base; J trimming: 7 bases; junction bases outside the gene matches: 13. This CDR3 contains 16 residues. The chain's CDR3 is CASSLVYPGEGMEQYF. CDR3 DNA sequence: TGTGCCAGCAGCTTAGTCTACCCCGGGGAGGGTATGGAGCAGTACTTC.